This TCR beta chain was found in a study of T-cell reconstitution after alpha-beta-depleted transplantation in children. Study results and limitations: About two months after transplant, alpha-beta T cells reportedly came from several hundred expanded graft clones. One year post-transplant, T-cell counts and diversity were largely derived from T cells produced anew.

On this clonotype: Its target is unknown.

For TCRbeta, the library was prepared with unique molecular identifiers. MiXCR, run by TCRdb on the PCR reads, gives a single entry per CDR3 protein. The repertoire holds some 450,000 distinct CDR3 sequences, with about 45% as singletons. The CDR3 totals 14 residues. V lost 4 bases, J lost 1 base, and 8 bases lay in between. Germline CDR1 and CDR2: SGHRS and YFSETQ. The sequence was collected from a girl aged 2 to 9 with aplastic anemia, due to receive a stem cell transplant. The chain couples TRBV5-1 to TRBJ1-4, with D perhaps TRBD1 (6 bases). The starting material was PBMCs, obtained before TCRalphabeta/CD19-depleted stem cell transplant. The CDR3 reads CASSMGQTNEKLFF. CDR3 bases: TGCGCCAGCAGCATGGGACAAACTAATGAAAAACTGTTTTTT.